A selection of T cell receptor beta chains follows, all from one sample in a study of cytomegalovirus exposure and HLA in healthy donors. Using immunoSEQ multiplex PCR, the repertoire was profiled, and TCRdb retains in-frame clones only, with some absent. This sample has tens of thousands of clones, with 77% found just once. Sample: PBMCs. The origin of the receptors is a man over 45 in good health and CMV-seropositive. Each CDR3 is given with its conserved first and last residue. The D gene is left open where the match is weak. A row's size may be missing; if present it is once, few, many or a size class.

J,D,size,V,CDR3,DNA
TRBJ2-1,-,few,TRBV11-3,CASSPGSEQFF,TGTGCCAGCAGCCCTGGGAGTGAGCAGTTCTTC
TRBJ2-7,-,-,TRBV5-1,CASSFQGGAYEQYF,TGCGCCAGCAGCTTTCAGGGGGGAGCCTACGAGCAGTACTTC
TRBJ1-5,-,once,TRBV11-3,CASSLGQQPQHF,TGTGCCAGCAGCTTAGGGCAACAGCCCCAGCATTTT
TRBJ2-7,-,few,TRBV11-1,CASSPLGPYEQYF,TGTGCCAGCAGCCCCCTAGGCCCCTACGAGCAGTACTTC
TRBJ2-2,-,few,TRBV4-3,CASSQGDTNTGELFF,TGCGCCAGCAGCCAAGGGGACACTAACACCGGGGAGCTGTTTTTT
TRBJ2-1,TRBD2,-,TRBV11-3,CASSGGLAGGRGFSDEQFF,TGTGCCAGCAGCGGTGGACTAGCGGGAGGGCGCGGATTTTCGGATGAGCAGTTCTTC
TRBJ2-2,-,-,TRBV14,CASSQVTVNTGELFF,TGTGCCAGCAGCCAAGTGACAGTTAACACCGGGGAGCTGTTTTTT
TRBJ1-1,-,-,TRBV19,CASIYSGAGGTEAFF,TGTGCCAGTATTTATAGTGGGGCGGGAGGCACTGAAGCTTTCTTT
TRBJ2-1,-,-,TRBV7-9,CASSLRSNPNEQFF,TGTGCCAGCAGCTTGAGATCTAATCCCAATGAGCAGTTCTTC
TRBJ2-6,-,few,TRBV4-2,CASSQPQGGSSSGANVLTF,TGTGCCAGCAGCCAACCGCAGGGGGGTTCCTCCTCTGGGGCCAACGTCCTGACTTTC
TRBJ1-1,-,-,TRBV11-3,CASSLGGGASTEAFF,TGTGCCAGCAGCTTAGGAGGGGGGGCGTCTACTGAAGCTTTCTTT